This TCR beta chain was profiled in a study of graft-versus-host responses after intestinal transplantation. Overall study results and limits: Graft-donor T cell macrochimerism in patients accompanied high graft-versus-host to host-versus-graft clonal ratios in allografts. Peak GvH clone levels in circulation were associated with early post-transplant HvG declines.

Regarding this clone: Its antigen is unknown.

The repertoire was sequenced with immunoSEQ multiplex PCR; TCRdb's copy has only in-frame clones and lacks some. The repertoire has 98,000 or so clones, about 90% of them found once; the top ten carry 0.7% to 0.9%. Germline values: CDR1 SNHLY, CDR2 FYNNEI. V was trimmed by 0 bases and J by 2 bases, leaving 8 bases between them. The CDR3 has 14 residues. The sample was unstimulated CD4+ T cells sorted from spleen or lymph node cells, taken before intestinal transplant. This TCR came from a human donor who received an intestinal transplant. The chain combines TRBV2 with TRBJ2-7; D may be TRBD1 or TRBD2 (6 bases each). The CDR3 loop reads CASSEAGGTYEQYF. In DNA form, the CDR3 reads TGTGCCAGCAGTGAAGCGGGGGGCACCTACGAGCAGTACTTC.